Sequencing of this TCR beta chain was carried out in a study of blood T cells in healthy people across ages. Overall study findings and caveats: Among long-lived donors, naive CD4+ cells were more numerous and diversity higher than in aged donors.

A J-beta primer mix and a sample-barcoded 5' primer were used in a second PCR of about 6 to 12 cycles. MiXCR was run by TCRdb on the 5' RACE reads, yielding one entry per CDR3 protein. Found here are about 1.5 million distinct CDR3 sequences, roughly 43% of them singletons; the top ten hold 4%. Points on this clonotype: Its antigen remains unidentified. A read error may account for a junction end that differs from germline.

This CDR3 is 16 amino acids long. Germline V CDR1 and CDR2: LGHNA, YNFKEQ. The sequenced material came from blood. The V and J genes are TRBV4-2 and TRBJ1-6, with 8 bases that match TRBD1. This receptor was taken from a woman younger than 30 in good health. The CDR3 is CASSRSTDRVDSPLHF. As DNA, the CDR3 is TGTGCCAGTAGCCGATCAACGGACAGGGTGGATTCACCCCTCCACTTT.